A selection of T cell receptor beta chains follows, all from one sample in a study of T-cell reconstitution after alpha-beta-depleted transplantation in children. One entry per CDR3 protein results from TCRdb running MiXCR on the PCR reads. The table lists hundreds of thousands of distinct CDR3 sequences, about 16% of them singletons. The specimen comprised PBMCs, mostly from graft donor cells, sampled 360 days after TCRalphabeta/CD19-depleted stem cell transplant. Source of these receptors: a male patient aged 2-10 years who had a stem cell transplant for acute lymphoblastic leukemia, so the T cells may come from the graft donor. The CDR3 runs from the conserved cysteine through the conserved F or W. Fields, in order: clone size, J gene, D gene, V gene, CDR3 DNA, CDR3 protein. D genes are given only for firm matches. Clone size, where shown, is once, few, many, or a class for clones that have expanded.

abundance: -; j_gene: TRBJ2-1; d_gene: TRBD2; v_gene: TRBV28; CDR3nt: TGTGCCAGCAGTTTATCAGTTAGCGGGAGGGATGAGCAGTTCTTC; CDR3aa: CASSLSVSGRDEQFF
abundance: many; j_gene: TRBJ2-2; d_gene: -; v_gene: TRBV6-2/TRBV6-3; CDR3nt: TGTGCCAGCAGCCAACAGGGTCAAGGGGAGCTGTTTTTT; CDR3aa: CASSQQGQGELFF
abundance: -; j_gene: TRBJ2-3; d_gene: -; v_gene: TRBV5-1; CDR3nt: TGCGCCAGCAGCTTTAACTCGGGTACAGATACGCAGTATTTT; CDR3aa: CASSFNSGTDTQYF
abundance: -; j_gene: TRBJ2-1; d_gene: -; v_gene: TRBV4-2; CDR3nt: TGTGCCAGCAGCCAAGAGGGGAGGAGCTCCTACAATGAGCAGTTCTTC; CDR3aa: CASSQEGRSSYNEQFF
abundance: -; j_gene: TRBJ2-1; d_gene: TRBD2; v_gene: TRBV20-1; CDR3nt: TGCAGTGCTAGGGGTACGGGAGGGCCCGATGAGCAGTTCTTC; CDR3aa: CSARGTGGPDEQFF
abundance: few; j_gene: TRBJ2-7; d_gene: -; v_gene: TRBV4-3; CDR3nt: TGCGCCAGCAGCCAGGAGCACCGGGACAACATCTACGAGCAGTACTTC; CDR3aa: CASSQEHRDNIYEQYF
abundance: many; j_gene: TRBJ2-2; d_gene: -; v_gene: TRBV7-2; CDR3nt: TGTGCCAGCAGCTTCGGGGTTGAGAGGGTTCGGACCGGGGAGCTGTTTTTT; CDR3aa: CASSFGVERVRTGELFF
abundance: -; j_gene: TRBJ2-1; d_gene: TRBD2; v_gene: TRBV20-1; CDR3nt: TGCAGTGCTAGACCCCCGGGACTAAACGTATGGGAGCAGAGCTACAATGAGCAGTTCTTC; CDR3aa: CSARPPGLNVWEQSYNEQFF
abundance: many; j_gene: TRBJ2-7; d_gene: -; v_gene: TRBV28; CDR3nt: TGTGCCAGCAGTTTAATAGTCTCCTACGAGCAGTACTTC; CDR3aa: CASSLIVSYEQYF
abundance: -; j_gene: TRBJ2-2; d_gene: -; v_gene: TRBV7-3; CDR3nt: TGTGCCAGCAGCTTGCTGTCAGGGGCGAACACCGGGGAGCTGTTTTTT; CDR3aa: CASSLLSGANTGELFF
abundance: -; j_gene: TRBJ1-6; d_gene: TRBD1; v_gene: TRBV7-2; CDR3nt: TGTGCCAGCAGCGCCACAGGGGGCCTTTATAATTCACCCCTCCACTTT; CDR3aa: CASSATGGLYNSPLHF
abundance: -; j_gene: TRBJ2-2; d_gene: TRBD2; v_gene: TRBV10-3; CDR3nt: TGTGCCATCAGTGAGTCCGGGACTAGCGGGGTGAACACCGGGGAGCTGTTTTTT; CDR3aa: CAISESGTSGVNTGELFF
abundance: -; j_gene: TRBJ2-3; d_gene: -; v_gene: TRBV27; CDR3nt: TGTGCCAGCAGTTTCCTGACTTCCCCAGATACGCAGTATTTT; CDR3aa: CASSFLTSPDTQYF
abundance: -; j_gene: TRBJ1-1; d_gene: -; v_gene: TRBV5-1; CDR3nt: TGCGCCAGCAGCTTGAGACAGGCAACAACGAACACTGAAGCTTTCTTT; CDR3aa: CASSLRQATTNTEAFF
abundance: -; j_gene: TRBJ2-3; d_gene: TRBD2; v_gene: TRBV20-1; CDR3nt: TGTAAGCGGGAGGGCACAGATACGCAGTATTTT; CDR3aa: CKREGTDTQYF
abundance: -; j_gene: TRBJ1-2; d_gene: -; v_gene: TRBV3-1; CDR3nt: TGTGCCAGCAGCCAAGTGTTAAGGGACCGGGGCTACACCTTC; CDR3aa: CASSQVLRDRGYTF
abundance: many; j_gene: TRBJ1-2; d_gene: -; v_gene: TRBV14; CDR3nt: TGTGCCAGCAGCCAAGCCGGACGGACTTATGGCTACACCTTC; CDR3aa: CASSQAGRTYGYTF
abundance: -; j_gene: TRBJ1-1; d_gene: -; v_gene: TRBV27; CDR3nt: TGTGCCAGCAGTTCCTCGACAGAGGGAGGATTTCCTGAAGCTTTCTTT; CDR3aa: CASSSSTEGGFPEAFF